This entry features one TCR beta chain sequence. The identical CDR3 is also encoded by other nucleotide sequences in the sample. Reverse transcription of extracted RNA yielded cDNA, which provided the sequencing template. Data came from immunoSEQ multiplex PCR; TCRdb stores just in-frame clones and leaves some out. The table shows under 350,000 clones, with 58% occurring only once. Germline assignment: CDR1 SGHRS and CDR2 YFSETQ. The CDR3 loop spans 14 amino acids. V was pared by 0 bases and J by 0 bases, with 5 bases between. This sample is part of a study of CD8+ T cells in alopecia areata. Study summary: Severity scoring for treated patients was based on the percentage of affected scalp area.

Treatment here: oral pan-JAK inhibitor, 5-10 mg twice daily. The clonotype originates from a human donor with alopecia areata. This material consisted of CD4+ T cells sorted from blood, taken at week 24, from a patient treated with tofacitinib. The chain combines TRBV5-1 with TRBJ2-3; D is uncertain. Here the CDR3 DNA reads TGCGCCAGCAGCTTGGATAGCAGCACAGATACGCAGTATTTT. This encodes CASSLDSSTDTQYF.